One sample yielded the 3 T cell receptor beta chains listed below, sequenced in a study of T cells in Graves' hyperthyroidism and ophthalmopathy. TCR beta CDR3 regions were amplified from RNA transcripts. HTBI primers were the set used in a first-round RT-PCR of the TCR CDR3. TCRdb fed the multiplex PCR reads into MiXCR, producing one record per CDR3 protein. The sample lists 50,000 to 75,000 distinct CDR3 sequences; around 50% were seen once. What was sequenced was blood. These receptors were collected from a woman aged 25-40 years with Graves' ophthalmopathy.

The chain uses TRBV5-6 and TRBJ2-5; perhaps D is TRBD1 or TRBD2 (5 bases each). Trimming removed 8 bases at V and 9 bases at J, with 20 bases between. Germline CDR1 and CDR2: SGHDT and YYEEEE. The CDR3 has 13 residues. CDR3 sequence reads: CARRIWGNQPQYF. The CDR3 DNA follows: TGTGCCAGGCGGATCTGGGGGAATCAGCCCCAGTACTTC.

The V call is TRBV12-3 or TRBV12-4, the J call TRBJ2-2, with 7 nucleotides matching TRBD1. V lost 6 bases, J lost 6 bases, and 10 bases stayed unmatched. CDR3 length: 15 amino acids. The chain's CDR3 is CASSRGQQDAGELFF. The CDR3, as DNA: TGTGCCAGCAGCCGGGGACAGCAGGACGCCGGGGAGCTGTTTTTT.

This clonotype was seen repeatedly, ten times or more. The rearrangement joins TRBV4-2 to TRBJ2-2, with 8 bases matching TRBD2. Trimming removed 2 bases from V and 8 bases from J; junction bases left unmatched: 7. The CDR3 length is 15 residues. In germline, CDR1 is LGHNA, CDR2 YNFKEQ. CDR3 bases: TGTGCCAGCAGCCAACTTAAGCGGGAGTCTGGGGAGCTGTTTTTT. Translated, it gives CASSQLKRESGELFF.